These 4 T cell receptor beta chains came from one sample sequenced in a study of regulatory T cells in long-lasting Graves disease. Time point indicated: newly diagnosed GD, antithyroid drugs for less than 3 months. Scientists built the TCR library using RNA that was extracted from PBMCs. Relying on iRepertoire HTBI primers and Arm-PCR of CDR3 regions, the team built TCR beta libraries. TCRdb ran MiXCR on the multiplex PCR reads and lists one entry per CDR3 protein. The table has some 600,000 distinct CDR3 sequences, 15% to 20% seen once. These data were also filed under a second study, of T cells in Graves' hyperthyroidism and ophthalmopathy.

The material was peripheral blood mononuclear cells (PBMCs), obtained at new diagnosis, from a patient treated with antithyroid drugs. These receptors originate from a young man with Graves disease.

The CDR3 loop is CASGREQPQHF. The CDR3 coding sequence is TGTGCTAGTGGGCGAGAGCAGCCCCAGCATTTT. The chain couples TRBV12-5 to TRBJ1-5; D remains ambiguous. This CDR3 has 11 residues. The V gene lost 6 bases and the J gene lost 7 bases, with 7 bases spanning the gap. Germline assignment: CDR1 LGHNT and CDR2 FRNRAP. Looking up the rest from reference TRBV12-5 and TRBJ1-5 gives the full variable domain: DARVTQTPRHKVTEMGQEVTMRCQPILGHNTVFWYRQTMMQGLELLAYFRNRAPLDDSGMPKDRFSAEMPDATLATLKIQPSEPRDSAVYFCASGREQPQHFGDGTRLSIL.

This clonotype was seen repeatedly, ten times or more. V gene TRBV7-2 combines with J gene TRBJ1-2; 9 positions agree with TRBD1. Germline CDR1 reads SGHTA; CDR2 reads FQGNSA. Trimming at V came to 5 bases and at J to 2 bases, leaving 6 bases not matched to a gene. The CDR3 spans 15 residues. DNA for the CDR3: TGTGCCAGCAGCGTCAGACAGGGGGGCAACTATGGCTACACCTTC. Protein sequence: CASSVRQGGNYGYTF. The variable domain in full, with the rest retrieved from reference TRBV7-2 and TRBJ1-2, is GAGVSQSPSNKVTEKGKDVELRCDPISGHTALYWYRQSLGQGLEFLIYFQGNSAPDKSGLPSDRFSAERTGGSVSTLTIQRTQQEDSAVYLCASSVRQGGNYGYTFGSGTRLTVV.

This clonotype was observed many times. This chain connects TRBV28 to TRBJ1-4, with a tentative D call TRBD1 (5 bases). Trimming left V 6 bases short and J 10 bases short, with 24 bases between. The CDR3 extends over 16 amino acids. Per germline, CDR1 MDHEN and CDR2 SYDVKM. This chain's CDR3 is CASSPTQTGTGGKLFF. CDR3 bases: TGTGCCAGCAGCCCAACCCAAACAGGAACGGGTGGAAAACTGTTTTTT.

This clonotype has a count of ten or more. The chain joins TRBV27 to TRBJ1-2; 8 nucleotides align to TRBD1. The CDR3 is made up of 15 amino acids. With V trimmed by 5 bases and J by 3 bases, 8 bases remained unmatched. The germline CDR1 and CDR2 sequences are MNHEY and SMNVEV (reference sequence). CDR3 region: CASSPSDRDHYGYTF. CDR3 nucleotide sequence: TGTGCCAGCAGTCCCTCGGACAGGGACCACTATGGCTACACCTTC.